This T cell receptor beta chain stems from a study of cytomegalovirus exposure and HLA in healthy donors. Study context: The 120 validation repertoires matched the 500 to 750 first-cohort repertoires in platform, a later analysis reported.

CDR1 and CDR2 (germline): MNHEY, SVGAGI. V was cut by 6 bases and J by 5 bases, with 19 bases left in between. The CDR3 consists of 15 residues. Concerning this clone itself: Its specificity is not known.

The study's findings and limits: Among TCR beta chains, those listed as cytomegalovirus-associated numbered some 160. In vitro experiments confirmed that a few CMV-associated chains were specific for CMV antigens. Reportedly, cytomegalovirus status was diagnosed with high sensitivity and specificity.

Sequencing was performed with immunoSEQ multiplex PCR; in TCRdb, only in-frame clones are kept and a portion is missing. The data contain about 330,000 clones, about nine tenths of them singletons. The source of this sequence is a woman aged 18-29 years in good health and CMV-seronegative. The sequenced sample was PBMCs. The chain couples TRBV6-5 to TRBJ2-5, with a possible D match to TRBD2 (7 bases). CDR3 coding DNA: TGTGCCAGCAGCCACGGAATACAGGGAGGGGAGACCCAGTACTTC. Protein sequence: CASSHGIQGGETQYF.